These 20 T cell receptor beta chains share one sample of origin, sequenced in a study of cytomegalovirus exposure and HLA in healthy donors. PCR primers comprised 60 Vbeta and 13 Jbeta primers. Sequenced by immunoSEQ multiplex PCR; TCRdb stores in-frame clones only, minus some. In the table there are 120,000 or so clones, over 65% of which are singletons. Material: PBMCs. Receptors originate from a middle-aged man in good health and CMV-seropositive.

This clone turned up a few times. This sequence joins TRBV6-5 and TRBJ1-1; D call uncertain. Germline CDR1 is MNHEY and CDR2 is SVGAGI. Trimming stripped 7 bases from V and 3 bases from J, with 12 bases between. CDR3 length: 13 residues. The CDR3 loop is CASTRQRYTEAFF. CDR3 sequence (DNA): TGTGCCAGCACGCGGCAGAGGTACACTGAAGCTTTCTTT.

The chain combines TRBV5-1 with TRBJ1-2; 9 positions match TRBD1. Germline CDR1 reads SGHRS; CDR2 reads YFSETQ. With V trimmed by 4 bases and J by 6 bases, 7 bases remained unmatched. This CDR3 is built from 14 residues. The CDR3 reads CASSGQGNGDGYTF. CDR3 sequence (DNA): TGCGCCAGCAGCGGACAGGGGAATGGAGATGGCTACACCTTC.

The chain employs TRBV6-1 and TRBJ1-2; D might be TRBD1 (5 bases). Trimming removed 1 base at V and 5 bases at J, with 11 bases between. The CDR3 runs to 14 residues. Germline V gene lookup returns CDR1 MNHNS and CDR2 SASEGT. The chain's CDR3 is CASSEGDSPYGYTF. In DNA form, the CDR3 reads TGTGCCAGCAGTGAAGGTGACAGCCCGTATGGCTACACCTTC.

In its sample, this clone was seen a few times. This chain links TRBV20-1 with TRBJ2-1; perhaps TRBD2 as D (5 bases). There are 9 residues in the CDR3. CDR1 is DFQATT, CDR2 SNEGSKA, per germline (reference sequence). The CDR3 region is CKAGYEQFF. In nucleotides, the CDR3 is TGCAAGGCGGGCTATGAGCAGTTCTTC.

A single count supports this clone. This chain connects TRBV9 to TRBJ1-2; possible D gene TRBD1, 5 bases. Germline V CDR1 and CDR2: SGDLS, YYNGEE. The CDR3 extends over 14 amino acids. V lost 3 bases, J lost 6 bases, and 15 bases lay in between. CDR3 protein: CASSGPTVLNGYTF. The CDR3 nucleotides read TGTGCCAGCAGCGGTCCGACAGTTTTGAATGGCTACACCTTC.

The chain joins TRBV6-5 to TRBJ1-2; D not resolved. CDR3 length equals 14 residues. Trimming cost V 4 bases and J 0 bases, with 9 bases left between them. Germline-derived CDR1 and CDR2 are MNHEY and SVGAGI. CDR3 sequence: CASSSDTTNYGYTF. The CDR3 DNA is TGTGCCAGCAGTTCAGACACCACTAACTATGGCTACACCTTC.

CDR3 sequence: CASSLRTGAQETQYF. CDR3 nucleotide sequence: TGTGCCAGCTCGTTACGAACAGGGGCCCAAGAGACCCAGTACTTC. The chain links TRBV18 to TRBJ2-5; TRBD1 aligns across 7 bases. The trim removed 6 bases at V and 1 base at J, leaving 8 bases unmatched. Germline-derived CDR1 and CDR2 are KGHSH and LQKENI. The CDR3 totals 15 residues. Based on the CDR3 plus reference TRBV18 and TRBJ2-5, the full variable domain is NAGVMQNPRHLVRRRGQEARLRCSPMKGHSHVYWYRQLPEEGLKFMVYLQKENIIDESGMPKERFSAEFPKEGPSILRIQQVVRGDSAAYFCASSLRTGAQETQYFGPGTRLLVL.

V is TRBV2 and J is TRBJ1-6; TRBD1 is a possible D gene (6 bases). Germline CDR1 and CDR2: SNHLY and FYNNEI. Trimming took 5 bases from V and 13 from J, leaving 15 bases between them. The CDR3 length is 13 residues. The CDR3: CASSNPDSPPLHF. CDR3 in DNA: TGTGCCAGCAGTAACCCGGACAGCCCTCCCCTCCACTTT.

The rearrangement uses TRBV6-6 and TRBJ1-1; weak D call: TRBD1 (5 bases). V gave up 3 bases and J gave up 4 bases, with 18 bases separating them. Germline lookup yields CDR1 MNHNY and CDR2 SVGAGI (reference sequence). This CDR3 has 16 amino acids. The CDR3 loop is CASSYYGTPGGTEAFF. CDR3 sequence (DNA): TGTGCCAGCAGTTATTACGGGACTCCTGGGGGCACTGAAGCTTTCTTT.

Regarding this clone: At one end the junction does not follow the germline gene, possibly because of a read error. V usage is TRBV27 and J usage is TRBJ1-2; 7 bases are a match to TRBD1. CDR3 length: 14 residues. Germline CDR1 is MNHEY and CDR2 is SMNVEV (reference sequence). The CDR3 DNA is TGTGCCGGCAGTCTCCGGGACAGATATCCTGGCTACACCTTC. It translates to CAGSLRDRYPGYTF.

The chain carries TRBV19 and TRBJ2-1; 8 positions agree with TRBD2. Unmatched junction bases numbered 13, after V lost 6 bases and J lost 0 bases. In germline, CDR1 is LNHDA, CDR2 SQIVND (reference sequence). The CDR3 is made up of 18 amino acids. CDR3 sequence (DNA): TGTGCCAGTAGGAGCTCGGGGCGCGGGGGGTTCTCCTACAATGAGCAGTTCTTC. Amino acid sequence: CASRSSGRGGFSYNEQFF.

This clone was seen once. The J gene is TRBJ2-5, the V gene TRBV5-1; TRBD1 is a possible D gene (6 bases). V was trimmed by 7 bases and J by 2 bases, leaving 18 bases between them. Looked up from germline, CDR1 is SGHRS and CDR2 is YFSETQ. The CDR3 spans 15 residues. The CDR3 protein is CASEPGQPVQETQYF. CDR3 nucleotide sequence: TGCGCCAGCGAGCCTGGACAGCCGGTTCAAGAGACCCAGTACTTC.

The CDR3 is CASSPPPYNEQFF. CDR3 DNA sequence: TGTGCCAGTAGTCCCCCCCCGTACAATGAGCAGTTCTTC. The chain is built from TRBV19 and TRBJ2-1, with D unclear. CDR3 length: 13 residues. The V end lost 5 bases, the J end lost 4 bases, and 9 bases lay between the germline ends. Germline assignment: CDR1 LNHDA and CDR2 SQIVND (reference sequence).

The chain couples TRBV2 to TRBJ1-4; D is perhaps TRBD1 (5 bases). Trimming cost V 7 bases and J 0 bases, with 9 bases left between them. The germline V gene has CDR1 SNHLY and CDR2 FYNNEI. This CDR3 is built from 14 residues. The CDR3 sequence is CASTQGATNEKLFF. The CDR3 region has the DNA TGTGCCAGCACCCAGGGTGCAACTAATGAAAAACTGTTTTTT.

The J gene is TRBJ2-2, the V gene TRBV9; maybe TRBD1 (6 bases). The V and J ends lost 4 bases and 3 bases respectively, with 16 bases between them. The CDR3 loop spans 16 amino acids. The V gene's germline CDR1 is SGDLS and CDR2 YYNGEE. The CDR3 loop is CASSPTGNHDTGELFF. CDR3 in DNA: TGTGCCAGCAGCCCCACAGGGAACCACGACACCGGGGAGCTGTTTTTT.

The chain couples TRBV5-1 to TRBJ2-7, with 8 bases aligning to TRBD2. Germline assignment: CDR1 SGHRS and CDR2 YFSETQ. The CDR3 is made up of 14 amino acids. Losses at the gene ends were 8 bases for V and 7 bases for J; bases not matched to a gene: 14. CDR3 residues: CASSISGGQYEQYF. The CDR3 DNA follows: TGCGCCAGTTCAATCAGCGGGGGACAATATGAGCAGTACTTC. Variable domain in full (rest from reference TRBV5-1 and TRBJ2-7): KAGVTQTPRYLIKTRGQQVTLSCSPISGHRSVSWYQQTPGQGLQFLFEYFSETQRNKGNFPGRFSGRQFSNSRSEMNVSTLELGDSALYLCASSISGGQYEQYFGPGTRLTVT.

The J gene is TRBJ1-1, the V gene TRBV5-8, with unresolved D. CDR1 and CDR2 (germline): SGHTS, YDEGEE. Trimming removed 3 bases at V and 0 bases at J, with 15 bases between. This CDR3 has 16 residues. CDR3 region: CASSSLDGAMNTEAFF. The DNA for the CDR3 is TGTGCCAGCAGCTCACTCGACGGAGCCATGAACACTGAAGCTTTCTTT. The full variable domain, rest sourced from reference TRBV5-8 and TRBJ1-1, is EAGVTQSPTHLIKTRGQQATLRCSPISGHTSVYWYQQALGLGLQFLLWYDEGEERNRGNFPPRFSGRQFPNYSSELNVNALELEDSALYLCASSSLDGAMNTEAFFGQGTRLTVV.

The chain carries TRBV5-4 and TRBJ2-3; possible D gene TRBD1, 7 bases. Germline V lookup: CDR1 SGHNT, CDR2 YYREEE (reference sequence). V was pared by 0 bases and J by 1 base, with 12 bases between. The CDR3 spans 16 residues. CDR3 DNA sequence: TGTGCCAGCAGCTTGGAAAGGAGGGGGCGCACAGATACGCAGTATTTT. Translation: CASSLERRGRTDTQYF.

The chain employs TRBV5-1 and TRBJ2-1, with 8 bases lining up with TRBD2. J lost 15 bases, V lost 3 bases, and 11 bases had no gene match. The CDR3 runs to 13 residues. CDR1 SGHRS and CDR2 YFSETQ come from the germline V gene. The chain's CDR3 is CASSSERGRRGFF. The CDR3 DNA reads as TGCGCCAGCAGCTCCGAGCGGGGGCGTAGGGGGTTCTTC.

The CDR3 sequence is CASSEFISLHF. CDR3 DNA sequence: TGTGCCAGCAGTGAATTTATATCCCTCCACTTT. V and J are TRBV25-1 and TRBJ1-6; D is undetermined. The ends were cut back, 1 base at V and 14 bases at J, with 6 bases in the middle. CDR1 is MGHDK, CDR2 SYGVNS, per germline. The CDR3 sequence is 11 residues long.